The 25 T cell receptor beta chains below come from one sample, sequenced in a study of tumour-infiltrating T cells in Burkitt lymphoma. Sequencing was performed with immunoSEQ multiplex PCR; in TCRdb, only in-frame clones are kept and a portion is missing. Counted here are roughly 290 clones, around 85% occurring once; the ten biggest clones make up roughly 15%. The sequenced sample consisted of tumor tissue. The receptors were gathered from a human donor with Burkitt lymphoma.

The CDR3 DNA reads as TGTGCCAGCAGCGTAGGTGGGGACTATGGCTACACCTTC. Residues: CASSVGGDYGYTF. The V gene is TRBV9, the J gene TRBJ1-2; D is uncertain. From germline, CDR1 is SGDLS and CDR2 YYNGEE. This CDR3 comprises 13 residues. Trimming cost V 0 bases and J 3 bases, with 6 bases left between them.

The J gene is TRBJ2-1, the V gene TRBV15; 10 bases line up with TRBD2. The J segment lost 8 bases and the V segment lost 4 bases, leaving 14 bases of the junction unmatched. The CDR3 spans 17 residues. Per germline, CDR1 LNHNV and CDR2 YYDKDF (reference sequence). CDR3: CATSKDSGGLAGDEQFF. CDR3 nucleotide sequence: TGTGCCACCAGCAAAGACTCAGGGGGGCTAGCGGGAGATGAGCAGTTCTTC.

The rearrangement uses TRBV2 and TRBJ2-7; 11 nucleotides match TRBD1. V lost 6 bases to trimming and J lost 1 base; unmatched junction nucleotides: 5. The CDR3 consists of 15 residues. Germline V lookup: CDR1 SNHLY, CDR2 FYNNEI. CDR3 sequence: CASSRGQGDSYEQYF. The CDR3 bases are TGTGCCAGCAGCAGGGGACAGGGGGATTCCTACGAGCAGTACTTC.

The chain employs TRBV9 and TRBJ2-7; perhaps TRBD2 as D (5 bases). This CDR3 spans 12 amino acids. Germline CDR1 reads SGDLS; CDR2 reads YYNGEE. V lost 2 bases and J lost 7, with 10 bases in between. This chain's CDR3 is CASSVSTGEQYF. DNA for the CDR3: TGTGCCAGCAGCGTTTCTACGGGGGAGCAGTACTTC.

The chain uses TRBV2 and TRBJ1-2; the D is unclear. V was shortened by 10 bases and J by 5 bases, with 14 bases between the two germline ends. Germline V gives CDR1 SNHLY, CDR2 FYNNEI. The CDR3 totals 12 residues. The CDR3 nucleotides read TGTGCCACCAGAGTCGAGTGGTATGGCTACACCTTC. Encoded protein: CATRVEWYGYTF.

The J gene is TRBJ2-6, the V gene TRBV4-3, with D hard to call. Trimming took 0 bases from V and 3 from J, leaving 6 bases between them. This CDR3 contains 15 residues. Germline CDR1 reads LGHNA; CDR2 reads YSLEER. CDR3 sequence: CASSQDRGGANVLTF. The CDR3 DNA is TGCGCCAGCAGCCAAGATCGCGGTGGGGCCAACGTCCTGACTTTC.

The V and J genes are TRBV4-3 and TRBJ2-1; D gene uncertain. This CDR3 contains 13 residues. Per the germline V gene, CDR1 is LGHNA and CDR2 is YSLEER. V shed 1 base and J shed 8 bases, with 9 bases lying between them. The DNA of the CDR3 is TGCGCCAGCAGCCAAGTACATGAGGATGAGCAGTTCTTC. Translating it yields CASSQVHEDEQFF.

This chain links TRBV27 with TRBJ2-7, with 10 bases aligning to TRBD1. CDR1 is MNHEY, CDR2 SMNVEV, per germline (reference sequence). This CDR3 spans 17 amino acids. The J segment lost 8 bases and the V segment lost 5 bases, leaving 18 bases of the junction unmatched. In DNA, the CDR3 is TGTGCCAGCAGTCCAACTATGGGGACAGGGGCCTACCAACAGCAGTACTTC. Translated: CASSPTMGTGAYQQQYF.

The chain links TRBV15 to TRBJ1-1, with a tentative D call TRBD1 (5 bases). This CDR3 contains 14 residues. CDR1 and CDR2 (germline): LNHNV, YYDKDF (reference sequence). The V gene lost 0 bases and the J gene lost 5 bases, with 10 bases spanning the gap. The CDR3 here is CATSRDMGTTEAFF. CDR3 in DNA: TGTGCCACCAGCAGAGATATGGGGACGACTGAAGCTTTCTTT.

J is TRBJ2-7 and V is TRBV7-2, with TRBD1 matching over 9 bases. Trimming took 6 bases from V and 3 from J; bases not matched to a gene: 6. Germline V CDR1 and CDR2: SGHTA, FQGNSA. The CDR3 runs to 14 residues. For the CDR3, the DNA is TGTGCCAGCAGTCCTAGGACAGGGGACTACGAGCAGTACTTC. As protein: CASSPRTGDYEQYF.

The rearrangement joins TRBV30 to TRBJ2-5, with a weak D call TRBD1 (5 bases). V was trimmed by 5 bases and J by 3 bases, leaving 13 bases between them. Germline V gene lookup returns CDR1 GTSNPN and CDR2 SVGIG (reference sequence). The CDR3 is 13 amino acids. The DNA of the CDR3 is TGTGCCTGGGAACGTTCAGGGAAAGAGACCCAGTACTTC. Residues: CAWERSGKETQYF. The full variable domain, completed using reference TRBV30 and TRBJ2-5, is SQTIHQWPATLVQPVGSPLSLECTVEGTSNPNLYWYRQAAGRGLQLLFYSVGIGQISSEVPQNLSASRPQDRQFILSSKKLLLSDSGFYLCAWERSGKETQYFGPGTRLLVL.

The genes are TRBV25-1 and TRBJ2-4, with 7 nucleotides matching TRBD1. Germline V gives CDR1 MGHDK, CDR2 SYGVNS. The ends lost 1 base at V and 4 bases at J; junction bases unmatched: 10. The CDR3 loop spans 17 amino acids. The CDR3 nucleotides are TGTGCCAGCAGTGAATTTCGGTCAGGGGGAAATAAAAACATTCAGTACTTC. It translates to CASSEFRSGGNKNIQYF.

This chain joins TRBV9 and TRBJ2-2; possible D gene TRBD2, 5 bases. The germline V gene encodes CDR1 SGDLS and CDR2 YYNGEE. V was cut by 4 bases and J by 4 bases, with 17 bases left in between. This CDR3 comprises 16 residues. The DNA for the CDR3 is TGTGCCAGCAGCACTTCGATCATCGAGGGCACCGGGGAGCTGTTTTTT. Its protein product is CASSTSIIEGTGELFF. The full variable domain, its missing parts supplied by reference TRBV9 and TRBJ2-2, is DSGVTQTPKHLITATGQRVTLRCSPRSGDLSVYWYQQSLDQGLQFLIQYYNGEERAKGNILERFSAQQFPDLHSELNLSSLELGDSALYFCASSTSIIEGTGELFFGEGSRLTVL.

The CDR3 bases are TGTGCCTGGAGCAGGGGGCTGGTTTTTTACGAGCAGTACTTC. Encoded protein: CAWSRGLVFYEQYF. This rearrangement joins TRBV30 to TRBJ2-7; 8 nucleotides match TRBD1. CDR3 length: 14 amino acids. The trim removed 3 bases at V and 4 bases at J, leaving 8 bases unmatched. CDR1 GTSNPN and CDR2 SVGIG come from the germline V gene (reference sequence).

This chain connects TRBV12-5 to TRBJ2-1; 9 positions agree with TRBD1. Germline V gene sequence: CDR1 LGHNT, CDR2 FRNRAP. V shed 0 bases and J 8 bases; nucleotides not matched to a gene: 2. This CDR3 has 14 amino acids. In nucleotides, the CDR3 is TGTGCTAGTGGTTTGGTACAGGGGGCGTATGAGCAGTTCTTC. It is translated as CASGLVQGAYEQFF.

This chain joins TRBV25-1 and TRBJ1-2; 8 bases match TRBD1. The CDR3 is made up of 14 amino acids. Per the germline V gene, CDR1 is MGHDK and CDR2 is SYGVNS. V was clipped by 6 bases and J by 4 bases; unmatched bases: 7. The CDR3 coding sequence is TGTGCCAGCAGCCTGACAGGGGCCCTCTATGGCTACACCTTC. It specifies CASSLTGALYGYTF.

This clone turned up a few times. This chain uses TRBV2 with TRBJ1-1; the D gene is possibly TRBD1 (5 bases). The CDR3 runs 13 residues. Trimming took 10 bases from V and 4 from J, leaving 16 bases between them. Per the germline V gene, CDR1 is SNHLY and CDR2 is FYNNEI. The CDR3 protein is CAIRRQGSTEAFF. The CDR3 DNA sequence: TGTGCCATAAGAAGGCAGGGAAGCACTGAAGCTTTCTTT.

This clone appeared once. The chain recombines TRBV4-2 with TRBJ2-7; possible D gene TRBD1, 6 bases. The germline V gene has CDR1 LGHNA and CDR2 YNFKEQ. The V end was cut by 4 bases, the J end by 5 bases, with 15 bases between. This CDR3 region has 14 residues. CDR3 sequence reads: CASSPRDMLDEQYF. The CDR3 coding sequence is TGTGCCAGCAGCCCCCGGGACATGCTCGACGAGCAGTACTTC.

The gene calls are TRBV6-6 and TRBJ1-5; D possibly corresponds to TRBD1 (5 bases). The CDR3 totals 12 residues. V shed 6 bases and J shed 7 bases, with 10 bases lying between them. Germline CDR1 and CDR2: MNHNY and SVGAGI (reference sequence). In nucleotides, the CDR3 is TGTGCCAGCAGGGGGTCAGGGCAGCCCCAGCATTTT. This translates into CASRGSGQPQHF.

This chain uses TRBV9 with TRBJ2-2; D unclear. In germline, CDR1 is SGDLS, CDR2 YYNGEE. Trimming removed 2 bases at V and 7 bases at J, with 6 bases between. This CDR3 has 12 amino acids. Written as DNA, the CDR3 is TGTGCCAGCAGCGTGGGGAACGGGGAGCTGTTTTTT. This encodes CASSVGNGELFF.

In regard to this clone: The sample contains more than one DNA sequence encoding this CDR3. This chain uses TRBV5-1 with TRBJ2-5; no clear D gene. V shed 4 bases and J shed 3 bases, with 10 bases lying between them. Germline V CDR1 and CDR2: SGHRS, YFSETQ. This CDR3 spans 13 amino acids. The CDR3 DNA follows: TGCGCCAGCAGCCTGGTTGCTGAAGAGACCCAGTACTTC. It encodes CASSLVAEETQYF.

V and J are TRBV13 and TRBJ2-1, with 8 bases fitting TRBD2. The junction had 4 bases not matched to a gene; V was cut back by 1 base and J by 8 bases. This CDR3 comprises 14 residues. CDR1 PRHDT and CDR2 FYEKMQ come from the germline V gene (reference sequence). The DNA of the CDR3 is TGTGCCAGCAGCTTAGCGGGAGGGATGGATGAGCAGTTCTTC. Its translation: CASSLAGGMDEQFF.

The chain has TRBV4-1 and TRBJ2-5; 7 positions match TRBD1. Germline lookup yields CDR1 MGHRA and CDR2 YSYEKL. After removal of 4 bases from V and 2 bases from J, the junction contained 13 bases not matched to a gene. The length of the CDR3 is 17 residues. CDR3 DNA sequence: TGCGCCAGCAGCCCCCTCCCGGGACAGCGAAAACAAGAGACCCAGTACTTC. Protein sequence: CASSPLPGQRKQETQYF.

This chain connects TRBV6-5 to TRBJ1-2; D is possibly TRBD1 (5 bases). Germline V gene data show CDR1 as MNHEY and CDR2 as SVGAGI. This CDR3 has 13 residues. V lost 5 bases to trimming and J lost 4 bases, with 11 bases between them. This CDR3 reads CASSRGRSYGYTF. The CDR3 bases are TGTGCCAGCAGTAGGGGAAGAAGCTATGGCTACACCTTC.

A single count supports this clone. Other DNA sequences from this sample encode an identical CDR3 as well. The chain carries TRBV5-1 and TRBJ2-5; D ambiguous. V shed 0 bases and J shed 3 bases, with 6 bases lying between them. The CDR3 has 13 residues. Germline CDR1 reads SGHRS; CDR2 reads YFSETQ. CDR3 nucleotides: TGCGCCAGCAGCTTGGTCGCAGAAGAGACCCAGTACTTC. Encoded protein: CASSLVAEETQYF.